What follows is one T cell receptor beta chain and its context. The antigen remains undetermined. The data were produced by immunoSEQ multiplex PCR, yet TCRdb's version contains in-frame clones alone and is incomplete. The table lists over 95,000 clones, around 89% of them singletons. This entry comes from a study of T cell responses to AZD1222 COVID-19 vaccine. Study as a whole: Second-dose groups at about 4 or about 12 weeks were pooled. Whole-study findings and limits: A rise in Spike-specific TCR breadth and depth followed two AZD1222 doses. Clonal diversity may have been underestimated in mostly white British donors.

The germline CDR1 and CDR2 sequences are SGHRS and YFSETQ. Unmatched junction bases numbered 0, after V lost 2 bases and J lost 9 bases. The CDR3 has 12 amino acids. J is TRBJ2-1 and V is TRBV5-1; the match to TRBD2 covers 9 bases. The input for sequencing was peripheral blood, taken on day 0 of AZD1222 vaccination. The receptor was derived from an adult in good health. In DNA form, the CDR3 reads TGCGCCAGCAGCTTACTAGCGGGTGAGCAGTTCTTC. Translation: CASSLLAGEQFF.